The 32 T cell receptor beta chains below all came from one sample that was sequenced in a study of blood T cell repertoires in COVID-19. Only in-frame clones appear in the TCRdb table, and some are missing; sequencing was by immunoSEQ multiplex PCR. The sample has 75,000 to 85,000 clones, approximately 88% seen once. The sequenced sample was peripheral blood. The receptors derive from a human donor in a cohort sampled during active COVID-19.

The J gene is TRBJ2-7, the V gene TRBV5-4; the D is unclear. The CDR3 is 13 amino acids. V lost 4 bases to trimming and J lost 5 bases, with 13 bases between them. CDR1 is SGHNT, CDR2 YYREEE, per germline (reference sequence). The CDR3 here is CASSRGRTDEQYF. CDR3 DNA: TGTGCCAGCAGCCGTGGTAGAACGGACGAGCAGTACTTC.

This chain links TRBV3-1 (or the pseudogene TRBV3-2) with TRBJ2-3, with TRBD2 identical over 7 bases. Germline values: CDR1 LGHDT, CDR2 YNNKEL (reference sequence). The CDR3 is made up of 19 amino acids. V was clipped by 5 bases and J by 0 bases; unmatched bases: 17. In DNA, the CDR3 is TGTGCCAGCAGCTATCATACCCTGGGGGGTAGCGGGAGCACAGATACGCAGTATTTT. Amino acid sequence: CASSYHTLGGSGSTDTQYF.

V is TRBV19 and J is TRBJ1-2; D is unresolved. Germline V gene data show CDR1 as LNHDA and CDR2 as SQIVND (reference sequence). V lost 5 bases and J lost 2, with 12 bases in between. CDR3 length equals 14 residues. This chain's CDR3 is CASSPRWENYGYTF. The CDR3 nucleotides read TGTGCCAGTAGTCCCCGCTGGGAGAACTATGGCTACACCTTC.

The chain has TRBV28 and TRBJ1-1; weak D call: TRBD1 (5 bases). The CDR3 spans 15 residues. Germline values: CDR1 MDHEN, CDR2 SYDVKM. V dropped 5 bases and J dropped 8 bases, with 21 bases sitting between them. The DNA of the CDR3 is TGTGCCAGCAGTCAAGAGAGCGTCGGGGGACTGGAAGCTTTCTTT. Residues: CASSQESVGGLEAFF.

The genes are TRBV11-2 and TRBJ2-7; D call uncertain. The V end lost 1 base, the J end lost 6 bases, and 13 bases lay between the germline ends. Germline V gene lookup returns CDR1 SGHAT and CDR2 FQNNGV. The CDR3 has 14 residues. The chain's CDR3 is CASSLGGSYSEQYF. Here the CDR3 DNA reads TGTGCCAGCAGCTTAGGCGGATCCTACTCCGAGCAGTACTTC.

The genes are TRBV29-1 and TRBJ1-1; D is possibly TRBD1 (6 bases). Germline CDR1 SQVTM, CDR2 ANQGSEA. The CDR3 is made up of 12 amino acids. V was pared by 5 bases and J by 5 bases, with 12 bases between. CDR3 residues: CSVYRDGTEAFF. CDR3 nucleotides: TGCAGCGTTTACAGGGATGGGACTGAAGCTTTCTTT.

V is TRBV11-2 and J is TRBJ2-3; 7 nucleotides align to TRBD2. This CDR3 has 14 residues. The germline CDR1 and CDR2 sequences are SGHAT and FQNNGV. V shed 3 bases and J 4 bases; nucleotides not matched to a gene: 4. The CDR3 region is CASSFGGGSDTQYF. In DNA, the CDR3 is TGTGCCAGCAGCTTTGGGGGGGGATCAGATACGCAGTATTTT.

This sequence joins TRBV7-2 and TRBJ2-5; D is unclear. This CDR3 comprises 14 residues. Germline lookup yields CDR1 SGHTA and CDR2 FQGNSA. V was clipped by 3 bases and J by 2 bases, with 10 bases between them. Written as DNA, the CDR3 is TGTGCCAGCAGCTTTGGTGACATACAAGAGACCCAGTACTTC. Translation gives CASSFGDIQETQYF.

This clone occurred a few times. The chain has TRBV7-9 and TRBJ1-6; 7 bases map to TRBD1. The ends lost 5 bases at V and 7 bases at J; junction bases unmatched: 5. The CDR3 consists of 14 residues. Germline assignment: CDR1 SEHNR and CDR2 FQNEAQ (reference sequence). The CDR3 sequence is CASSRGTENSPLHF. The CDR3 DNA reads TGTGCCAGCAGCCGCGGGACAGAGAATTCACCCCTCCACTTT.

This clone was detected only a few times. This chain uses TRBV6-2 or TRBV6-3 with TRBJ2-7; TRBD1 aligns across 10 bases. Germline V gene lookup returns CDR1 MNHEY and CDR2 SVGEGT. The CDR3 covers 14 residues. Trimming took 5 bases from V and 5 from J; bases not matched to a gene: 6. The chain's CDR3 is CASSKTGGPNEQYF. In nucleotides, the CDR3 is TGTGCCAGCAGTAAGACAGGGGGCCCAAACGAGCAGTACTTC.

The chain links TRBV5-4 to TRBJ2-5; D is unclear. The V end was cut by 4 bases, the J end by 1 base, with 17 bases between. The CDR3 is 16 residues long. CDR1 and CDR2 from the germline V gene are SGHNT and YYREEE (reference sequence). The CDR3 region is CASSRELRRPQETQYF. The CDR3 region has the DNA TGTGCCAGCAGCCGAGAACTACGTAGGCCCCAAGAGACCCAGTACTTC.

The rearrangement links TRBV6-1 to TRBJ2-3; D is unresolved. The CDR3 loop spans 14 amino acids. From germline, CDR1 is MNHNS and CDR2 SASEGT. V shed 1 base and J shed 9 bases, with 14 bases lying between them. This CDR3 reads CASSEGWAKTTQYF. The CDR3 nucleotides read TGTGCCAGCAGTGAAGGATGGGCAAAAACAACGCAGTATTTT.

The chain is built from TRBV6-1 and TRBJ2-1; TRBD2 matches 9 bases. The germline CDR1 and CDR2 sequences are MNHNS and SASEGT. V lost 3 bases and J lost 7; bases outside the gene matches: 7. CDR3 length equals 15 residues. This CDR3 is CASSEYLAGRNEQFF. The CDR3 DNA is TGTGCCAGCAGTGAGTATCTAGCGGGGCGGAATGAGCAGTTCTTC.

The chain recombines TRBV3-1 (or the pseudogene TRBV3-2) with TRBJ2-5; 8 bases are a match to TRBD1. The CDR3 is made up of 16 amino acids. V lost 4 bases, J lost 2 bases, and 9 bases stayed unmatched. Germline CDR1 reads LGHDT; CDR2 reads YNNKEL (reference sequence). In nucleotides, the CDR3 is TGTGCCAGCAGCCCCGGGGACAGGATCTTTCAAGAGACCCAGTACTTC. Translation gives CASSPGDRIFQETQYF.

The V call is TRBV29-1, the J call TRBJ2-3; 7 bases line up with TRBD2. The CDR3 totals 12 residues. The ends lost 7 bases at V and 14 bases at J; junction bases unmatched: 15. Germline-derived CDR1 and CDR2 are SQVTM and ANQGSEA. The CDR3 region is CSAEAGAGVSYF. CDR3 coding DNA: TGCAGCGCGGAAGCTGGGGCGGGAGTTTCGTATTTT.

The table lists this clone with a count of one. The rearrangement links TRBV18 to TRBJ2-1; D is undetermined. This CDR3 is 11 amino acids long. V was clipped by 2 bases and J by 7 bases, with 3 bases between them. Germline V gene sequence: CDR1 KGHSH, CDR2 LQKENI. CDR3 loop: CASSPANEQFF. Written as DNA, the CDR3 is TGTGCCAGCTCACCAGCGAATGAGCAGTTCTTC. Using reference TRBV18 and TRBJ2-1 for the parts outside the CDR3, the full variable domain is NAGVMQNPRHLVRRRGQEARLRCSPMKGHSHVYWYRQLPEEGLKFMVYLQKENIIDESGMPKERFSAEFPKEGPSILRIQQVVRGDSAAYFCASSPANEQFFGPGTRLTVL.

The sample holds one count of this clone. The chain has TRBV11-3 and TRBJ2-1, with 7 bases lining up with TRBD2. The germline V gene encodes CDR1 SGHNT and CDR2 YENEEA. The CDR3 consists of 17 residues. The V gene end was trimmed by 4 bases and the J gene end by 6 bases; junction bases not matched to a gene: 15. CDR3 coding DNA: TGTGCCAGCAGCTCTACTCTGGCGGGAGCGCGGGTCAATGAGCAGTTCTTC. Its protein product is CASSSTLAGARVNEQFF.

The CDR3 DNA reads TGTGCCAGCAGCGCGTCTAATCAGCCCCAGCATTTT. Its protein product is CASSASNQPQHF. This chain joins TRBV7-2 and TRBJ1-5; D gene uncertain. The CDR3 sequence is 12 residues long. Trimming removed 5 bases at V and 4 bases at J, with 6 bases between. CDR1 SGHTA and CDR2 FQGNSA come from the germline V gene.

The V gene is TRBV27, the J gene TRBJ2-3, with D uncertain. Germline V gene data show CDR1 as MNHEY and CDR2 as SMNVEV (reference sequence). V was trimmed by 3 bases and J by 1 base, leaving 5 bases between them. This CDR3 is built from 13 residues. The CDR3 bases are TGTGCCAGCAGTTTCCCGGGCACAGATACGCAGTATTTT. It specifies CASSFPGTDTQYF.

The genes are TRBV30 and TRBJ2-2; D not certain. CDR1 is GTSNPN and CDR2 is SVGIG in the germline V gene (reference sequence). There are 12 residues in the CDR3. Trimming cost V 1 base and J 6 bases, with 6 bases left between them. The DNA for the CDR3 is TGTGCCTGGAGTGACTTCGCCGGGGAGCTGTTTTTT. Encoded protein: CAWSDFAGELFF.

The chain combines TRBV20-1 with TRBJ1-3; D ambiguous. This CDR3 has 13 residues. V was trimmed by 3 bases and J by 1 base, leaving 7 bases between them. Germline-derived CDR1 and CDR2 are DFQATT and SNEGSKA (reference sequence). As DNA, the CDR3 is TGCAGTGCTAGTGGCCGGTCTGGAAACACCATATATTTT. Translation: CSASGRSGNTIYF.

The V call is TRBV5-1, the J call TRBJ1-1; possible D gene TRBD1, 6 bases. From germline, CDR1 is SGHRS and CDR2 YFSETQ. The CDR3 consists of 18 residues. V was clipped by 0 bases and J by 0 bases, with 18 bases between them. The CDR3 coding sequence is TGCGCCAGCAGCTTGGGGGGGACCTGGACAGTAATGAACACTGAAGCTTTCTTT. This gives the protein CASSLGGTWTVMNTEAFF. Full variable domain (rest looked up from reference TRBV5-1 and TRBJ1-1): KAGVTQTPRYLIKTRGQQVTLSCSPISGHRSVSWYQQTPGQGLQFLFEYFSETQRNKGNFPGRFSGRQFSNSRSEMNVSTLELGDSALYLCASSLGGTWTVMNTEAFFGQGTRLTVV.

The rearrangement links TRBV5-1 to TRBJ2-7; weak D call: TRBD2 (6 bases). CDR1 SGHRS and CDR2 YFSETQ come from the germline V gene. The CDR3 contains 12 residues. V was shortened by 4 bases and J by 5 bases, with 10 bases between the two germline ends. Written as DNA, the CDR3 is TGCGCCAGCAGCACCGGGGGAAACGAGCAGTACTTC. It specifies CASSTGGNEQYF.

This chain connects TRBV18 to TRBJ1-5; 7 bases are shared with TRBD1. Germline CDR1 KGHSH, CDR2 LQKENI. Unmatched junction bases numbered 6, after V lost 5 bases and J lost 5 bases. CDR3 length equals 14 residues. CDR3 protein: CASSDRVIDQPQHF. The DNA for the CDR3 is TGTGCCAGCTCAGACAGGGTTATCGATCAGCCCCAGCATTTT.

This chain links TRBV2 with TRBJ1-2; 8 nucleotides align to TRBD1. Trimming removed 3 bases from V and 3 bases from J; junction bases left unmatched: 0. The germline CDR1 and CDR2 sequences are SNHLY and FYNNEI. The CDR3 covers 13 residues. CDR3 loop: CASSEDRDYGYTF. CDR3 sequence (DNA): TGTGCCAGCAGTGAGGACAGGGACTATGGCTACACCTTC.

The V gene is TRBV7-7, the J gene TRBJ2-1; 7 positions agree with TRBD2. This CDR3 has 16 amino acids. With 4 bases clipped from V and 7 bases from J, the junction kept 13 bases outside the gene matches. Germline CDR1 and CDR2: SSHAT and FNYEAQ (reference sequence). The CDR3 is CASSSIERGGSNEQFF. The CDR3 DNA follows: TGTGCCAGCAGCTCTATCGAGCGGGGAGGCTCGAATGAGCAGTTCTTC.

The chain employs TRBV5-4 and TRBJ1-1; the D is unclear. CDR3 length: 16 residues. Germline CDR1 reads SGHNT; CDR2 reads YYREEE (reference sequence). Trimming pared 0 bases from V and 1 base from J, leaving 13 bases between. DNA for the CDR3: TGTGCCAGCAGCTTGGGGGCGGGCAGACAGAACACTGAAGCTTTCTTT. Its translation: CASSLGAGRQNTEAFF.

The chain carries TRBV2 and TRBJ2-1; 8 nucleotides align to TRBD2. Germline CDR1 SNHLY, CDR2 FYNNEI. This CDR3 contains 15 residues. Unmatched junction bases numbered 11, after V lost 6 bases and J lost 7 bases. The CDR3 loop is CASSPTSGGRNEQFF. The DNA of the CDR3 is TGTGCCAGCAGCCCCACTAGCGGAGGAAGGAATGAGCAGTTCTTC. Combining the CDR3 with reference TRBV2 and TRBJ2-1 gives the whole variable domain EPEVTQTPSHQVTQMGQEVILRCVPISNHLYFYWYRQILGQKVEFLVSFYNNEISEKSEIFDDQFSVERPDGSNFTLKIRSTKLEDSAMYFCASSPTSGGRNEQFFGPGTRLTVL.

This chain joins TRBV6-5 and TRBJ1-2; a weak D match, TRBD1 (6 bases). Trimming stripped 5 bases from V and 1 base from J, with 11 bases between. CDR3 length: 14 residues. Germline V gives CDR1 MNHEY, CDR2 SVGAGI. The CDR3 here is CASSTTGINYGYTF. The CDR3 DNA reads as TGTGCCAGCAGTACCACAGGGATTAACTATGGCTACACCTTC.

The chain recombines TRBV11-3 with TRBJ2-1, with TRBD1 matching 7 bases. Trimming removed 5 bases from V and 6 bases from J; junction bases left unmatched: 1. CDR3 length: 12 amino acids. CDR1 is SGHNT and CDR2 is YENEEA in the germline V gene. CDR3 sequence: CASSRQGNEQFF. In DNA, the CDR3 is TGTGCCAGCAGCAGACAGGGCAATGAGCAGTTCTTC.

Concerning this clone itself: Germline and junction disagree at one end, which may indicate a read error. This chain uses TRBV5-4 with TRBJ2-1; 7 positions match TRBD2. The length of the CDR3 is 14 residues. Looked up from germline, CDR1 is SGHNT and CDR2 is YYREEE (reference sequence). The CDR3 DNA reads TGTGCCAGCAGCTCATCCCTTTTGGGGGGGGTACCGATCTTC. Protein sequence: CASSSSLLGGVPIF.

The gene calls are TRBV19 and TRBJ1-1, with D uncertain. Germline V gene sequence: CDR1 LNHDA, CDR2 SQIVND (reference sequence). V was cut by 3 bases and J by 0 bases, with 8 bases left in between. CDR3 length: 14 amino acids. CDR3 loop: CASSIGGLNTEAFF. CDR3 bases: TGTGCCAGTAGTATTGGCGGCTTGAACACTGAAGCTTTCTTT. Full variable domain (missing parts from reference TRBV19 and TRBJ1-1): DGGITQSPKYLFRKEGQNVTLSCEQNLNHDAMYWYRQDPGQGLRLIYYSQIVNDFQKGDIAEGYSVSREKKESFPLTVTSAQKNPTAFYLCASSIGGLNTEAFFGQGTRLTVV.